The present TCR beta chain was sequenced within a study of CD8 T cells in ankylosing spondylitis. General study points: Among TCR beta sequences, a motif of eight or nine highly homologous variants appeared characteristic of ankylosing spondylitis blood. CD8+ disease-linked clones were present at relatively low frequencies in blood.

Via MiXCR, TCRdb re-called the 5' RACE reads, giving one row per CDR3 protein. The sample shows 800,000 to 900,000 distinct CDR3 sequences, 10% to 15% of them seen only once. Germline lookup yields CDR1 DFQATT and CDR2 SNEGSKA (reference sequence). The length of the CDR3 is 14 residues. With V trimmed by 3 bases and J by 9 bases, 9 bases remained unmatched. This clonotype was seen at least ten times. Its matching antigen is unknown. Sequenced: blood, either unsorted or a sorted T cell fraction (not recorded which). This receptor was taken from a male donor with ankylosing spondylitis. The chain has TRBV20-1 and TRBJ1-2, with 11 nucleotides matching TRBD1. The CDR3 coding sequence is TGCAGTGCTAGGGTGTCGGACAGGGGGCTGAGCTACACCTTC. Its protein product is CSARVSDRGLSYTF.